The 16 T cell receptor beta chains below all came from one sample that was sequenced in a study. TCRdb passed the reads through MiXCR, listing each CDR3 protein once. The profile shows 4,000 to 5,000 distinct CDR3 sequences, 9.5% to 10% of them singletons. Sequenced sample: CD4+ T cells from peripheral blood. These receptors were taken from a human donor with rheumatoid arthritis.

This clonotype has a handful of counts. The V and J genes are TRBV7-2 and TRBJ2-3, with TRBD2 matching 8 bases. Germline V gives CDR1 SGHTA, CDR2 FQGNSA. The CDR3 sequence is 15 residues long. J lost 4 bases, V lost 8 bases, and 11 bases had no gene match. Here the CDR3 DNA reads TGTGCCAGCGGAAGGAGAGCGGGAGTGGCAGATACGCAGTATTTT. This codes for CASGRRAGVADTQYF.

The CDR3 DNA is TGTGCCAGCAGCCCGCCCATCTTAGCGGGAGTGCCCCAGTACTTC. Protein product: CASSPPILAGVPQYF. This rearrangement joins TRBV28 to TRBJ2-5; 9 bases map to TRBD2. V trimming: 6 bases; J trimming: 9 bases; junction bases outside the gene matches: 14. In germline, CDR1 is MDHEN, CDR2 SYDVKM. This CDR3 contains 15 residues.

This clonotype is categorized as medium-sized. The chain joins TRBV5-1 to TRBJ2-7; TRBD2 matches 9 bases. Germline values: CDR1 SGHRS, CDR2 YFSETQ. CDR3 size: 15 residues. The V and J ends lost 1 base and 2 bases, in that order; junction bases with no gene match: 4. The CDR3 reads CASSLWGGRAYEQYF. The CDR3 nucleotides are TGCGCCAGCAGCTTGTGGGGCGGGAGGGCCTACGAGCAGTACTTC.

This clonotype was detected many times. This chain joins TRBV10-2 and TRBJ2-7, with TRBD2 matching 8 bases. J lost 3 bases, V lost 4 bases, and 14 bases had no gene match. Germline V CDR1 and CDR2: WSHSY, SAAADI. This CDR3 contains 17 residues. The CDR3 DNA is TGCGCCAGCAGTGGGTACGGGAGGGCCGTCCTCCTCTACGAGCAGTACTTC. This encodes CASSGYGRAVLLYEQYF.

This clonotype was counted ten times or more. In nucleotides, the CDR3 is TGTGCCAGCCATGGATCTATGAACACTGAAGCTTTCTTT. As protein: CASHGSMNTEAFF. V gene TRBV28 combines with J gene TRBJ1-1, with D uncertain. This CDR3 has 13 residues. Trimming removed 8 bases from V and 0 bases from J, with 10 bases in between. The germline V gene encodes CDR1 MDHEN and CDR2 SYDVKM.

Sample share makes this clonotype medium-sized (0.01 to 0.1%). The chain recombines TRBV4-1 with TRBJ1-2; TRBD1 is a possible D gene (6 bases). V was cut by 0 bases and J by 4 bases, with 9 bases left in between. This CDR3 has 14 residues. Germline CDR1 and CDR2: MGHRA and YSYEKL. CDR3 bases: TGCGCCAGCAGCCAAGAGGCGGACAGCTATGGCTACACCTTC. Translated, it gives CASSQEADSYGYTF.

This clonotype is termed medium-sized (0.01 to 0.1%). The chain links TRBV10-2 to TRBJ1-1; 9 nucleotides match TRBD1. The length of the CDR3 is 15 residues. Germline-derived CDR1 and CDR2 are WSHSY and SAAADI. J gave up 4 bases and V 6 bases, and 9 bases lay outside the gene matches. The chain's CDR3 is CASRVQGATGTEAFF. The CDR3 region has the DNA TGCGCCAGCAGGGTACAGGGGGCAACGGGCACTGAAGCTTTCTTT.

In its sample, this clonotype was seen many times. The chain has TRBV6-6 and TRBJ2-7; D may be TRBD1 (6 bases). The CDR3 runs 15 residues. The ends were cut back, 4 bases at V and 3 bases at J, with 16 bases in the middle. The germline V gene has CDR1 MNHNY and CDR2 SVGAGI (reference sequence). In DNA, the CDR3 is TGTGCCAGCAGTTTGGGGGCCTCCGGAAGCTACGAGCAGTACTTC. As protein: CASSLGASGSYEQYF.

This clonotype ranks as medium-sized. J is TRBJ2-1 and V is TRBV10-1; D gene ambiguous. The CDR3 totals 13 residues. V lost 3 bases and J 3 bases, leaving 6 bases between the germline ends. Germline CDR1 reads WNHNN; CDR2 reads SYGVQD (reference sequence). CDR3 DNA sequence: TGCGCCAGCAGTGAAAACAGCTACAATGAGCAGTTCTTC. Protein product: CASSENSYNEQFF.

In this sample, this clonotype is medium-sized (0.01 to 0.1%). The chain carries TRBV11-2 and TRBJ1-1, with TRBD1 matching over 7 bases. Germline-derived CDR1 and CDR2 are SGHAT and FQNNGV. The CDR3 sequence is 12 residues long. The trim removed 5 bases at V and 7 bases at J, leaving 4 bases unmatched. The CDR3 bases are TGTGCCAGCAGCCCACAGGGGTATGAAGCTTTCTTT. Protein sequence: CASSPQGYEAFF.

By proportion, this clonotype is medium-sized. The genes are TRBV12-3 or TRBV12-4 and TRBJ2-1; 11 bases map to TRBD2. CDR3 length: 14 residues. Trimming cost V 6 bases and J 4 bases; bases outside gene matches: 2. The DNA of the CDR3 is TGTGCCAGCAGAAGGACTAGCGGGTACAATGAGCAGTTCTTC. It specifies CASRRTSGYNEQFF.

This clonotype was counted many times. The DNA of the CDR3 is TGTGCCAGCAGCCCGCCACAGGGTCCCGGGGAGCTGTTTTTT. Its translation is CASSPPQGPGELFF. V usage is TRBV3-1 and J usage is TRBJ2-2, with TRBD1 as a possible D gene (6 bases). This CDR3 is built from 14 residues. The germline V gene has CDR1 LGHDT and CDR2 YNNKEL (reference sequence). V lost 4 bases, J lost 6 bases, and 12 bases lay in between.

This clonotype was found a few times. The CDR3 DNA reads TGTGCCAGCTCACCACAGACTAGCGGGGGCACAGATACGCAGTATTTT. It yields the protein CASSPQTSGGTDTQYF. J is TRBJ2-3 and V is TRBV18; 11 bases are a match to TRBD2. The CDR3 is 16 amino acids. The germline V gene encodes CDR1 KGHSH and CDR2 LQKENI. The trim removed 1 base at V and 1 base at J, leaving 1 base unmatched.

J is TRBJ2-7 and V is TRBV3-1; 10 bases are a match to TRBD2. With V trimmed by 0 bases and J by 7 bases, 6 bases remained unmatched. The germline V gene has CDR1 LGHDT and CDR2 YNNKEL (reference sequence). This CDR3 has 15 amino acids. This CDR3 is CASSQDASGSGEQYF. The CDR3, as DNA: TGTGCCAGCAGCCAAGATGCTAGCGGGAGTGGTGAGCAGTACTTC.

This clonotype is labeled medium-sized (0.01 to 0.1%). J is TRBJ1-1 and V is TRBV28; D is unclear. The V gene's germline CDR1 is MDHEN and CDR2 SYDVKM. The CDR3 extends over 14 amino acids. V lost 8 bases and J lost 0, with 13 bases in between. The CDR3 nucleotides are TGTGCCAGCGGTAAAGGAGGAATGAACACTGAAGCTTTCTTT. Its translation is CASGKGGMNTEAFF.

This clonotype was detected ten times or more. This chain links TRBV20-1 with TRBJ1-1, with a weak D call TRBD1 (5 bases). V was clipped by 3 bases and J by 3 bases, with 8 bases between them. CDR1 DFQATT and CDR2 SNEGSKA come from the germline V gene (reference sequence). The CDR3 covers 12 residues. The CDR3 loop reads CSARRGDTEAFF. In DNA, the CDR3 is TGCAGTGCTAGGCGGGGGGACACTGAAGCTTTCTTT.